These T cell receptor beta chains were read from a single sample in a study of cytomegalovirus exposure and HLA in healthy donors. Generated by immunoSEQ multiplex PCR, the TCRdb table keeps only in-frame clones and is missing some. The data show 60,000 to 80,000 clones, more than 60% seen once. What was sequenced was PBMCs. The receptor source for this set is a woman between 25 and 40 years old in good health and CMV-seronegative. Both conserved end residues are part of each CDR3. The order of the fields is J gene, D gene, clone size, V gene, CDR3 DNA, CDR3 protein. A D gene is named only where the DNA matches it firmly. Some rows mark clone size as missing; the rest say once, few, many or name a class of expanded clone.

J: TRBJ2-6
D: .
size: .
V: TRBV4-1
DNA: TGCGCCAGCAGCCAAGGAACAGCCAGCTCTGGGGCCAACGTCCTGACTTTC
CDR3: CASSQGTASSGANVLTF

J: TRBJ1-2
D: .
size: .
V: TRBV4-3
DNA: TGCGCCAGCAGCCAAGATGGGCTTCTATCTGGCTACACCTTC
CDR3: CASSQDGLLSGYTF

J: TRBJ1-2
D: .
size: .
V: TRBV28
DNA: TGTGCCAGCAGTCCCCCCCAGGGACTCTATGGCTACACCTTC
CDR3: CASSPPQGLYGYTF

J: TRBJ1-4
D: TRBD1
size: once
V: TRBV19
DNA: TGTGCCAGTAGTAAGACAGGGGGAGGAGGTGAAAAACTGTTTTTT
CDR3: CASSKTGGGGEKLFF

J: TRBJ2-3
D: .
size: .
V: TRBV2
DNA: TGTGCCAGCAGTGATAACACAGATACGCAGTATTTT
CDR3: CASSDNTDTQYF

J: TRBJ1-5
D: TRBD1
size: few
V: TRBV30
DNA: TGTGCCTGGAGGGGACAGGGCGGCAATCAGCCCCAGCATTTT
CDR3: CAWRGQGGNQPQHF

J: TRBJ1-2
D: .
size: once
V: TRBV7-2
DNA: TGTGCCAGCAGCTTAGCCGGACAGCCGTATGGCTACACCTTC
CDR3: CASSLAGQPYGYTF

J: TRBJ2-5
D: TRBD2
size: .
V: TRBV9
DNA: TGTGCCAGCAGCGTAGGCGGGGGGGCCGGAGAGACCCAGTACTTC
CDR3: CASSVGGGAGETQYF

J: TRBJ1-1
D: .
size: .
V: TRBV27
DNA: TGTGCCAGCAGTTTATATGGTCCGGAGGGGAGGACTGAAGCTTTCTTT
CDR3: CASSLYGPEGRTEAFF

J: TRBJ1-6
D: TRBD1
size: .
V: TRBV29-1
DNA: TGCAGCGTTAGGGACAGGGGGCCCAATTCACCCCTCCACTTT
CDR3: CSVRDRGPNSPLHF

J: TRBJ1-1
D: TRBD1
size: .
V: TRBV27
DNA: TGTGCCAGCAGTTTCGACAGGGCGGGCACTGAAGCTTTCTTT
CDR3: CASSFDRAGTEAFF

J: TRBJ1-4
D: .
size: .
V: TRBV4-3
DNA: TGCGCCAGCAGCCGGGGGGGTGGGACGAGAGACACTAATGAAAAACTGTTTTTT
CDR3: CASSRGGGTRDTNEKLFF

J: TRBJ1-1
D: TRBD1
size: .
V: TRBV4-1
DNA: TGCGCCAGCAGCCTCAGACAGGGGAGACAGACTGACACTGAAGCTTTCTTT
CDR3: CASSLRQGRQTDTEAFF

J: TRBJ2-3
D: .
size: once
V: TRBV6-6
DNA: TGTGCCAGCAGCCCGGGTGATACGCAGTATTTT
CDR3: CASSPGDTQYF

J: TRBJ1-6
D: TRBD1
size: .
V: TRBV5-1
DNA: TGCGCCAGCAGCTTGCGGTCCAGGGGGGCTTCACCCCTCCACTTT
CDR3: CASSLRSRGASPLHF

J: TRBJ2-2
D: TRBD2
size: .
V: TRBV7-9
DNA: TGTGCCAGCAGCCCACTAGCGCTGAACACCGGGGAGCTGTTTTTT
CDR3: CASSPLALNTGELFF

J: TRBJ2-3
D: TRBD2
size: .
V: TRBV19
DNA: TGTGCCAGTAGTATGCACCCAGCGGGGGGGTTGGATACGCAGTATTTT
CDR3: CASSMHPAGGLDTQYF

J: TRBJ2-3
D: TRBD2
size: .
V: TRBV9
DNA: TGTGCCAGCAGCCGACTAGCGGGAGATGGGACAGATACGCAGTATTTT
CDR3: CASSRLAGDGTDTQYF

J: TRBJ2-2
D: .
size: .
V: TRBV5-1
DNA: TGCGCCAGCAGCCCCCTGACGGGCGGGGAGCTGTTTTTT
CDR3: CASSPLTGGELFF

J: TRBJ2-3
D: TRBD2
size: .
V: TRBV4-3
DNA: TGCGCCAGCAGCCAAGACCAGCGGGAGGGAGATACGCAGTATTTT
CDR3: CASSQDQREGDTQYF

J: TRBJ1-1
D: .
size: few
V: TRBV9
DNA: TGTGCCAGCAGCGGAGGCCCGAACCCGAACACTGAAGCTTTCTTT
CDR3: CASSGGPNPNTEAFF

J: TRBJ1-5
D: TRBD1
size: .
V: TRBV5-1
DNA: TGCGCCAGCAGCTTATCTGGACAGGGGGGACAGCCCCAGCATTTT
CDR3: CASSLSGQGGQPQHF

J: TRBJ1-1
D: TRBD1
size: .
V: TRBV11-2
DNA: TGTGCCAGCAGCTTCCCAAGTTCCGGGACAGGGGTCACTGAAGCTTTCTTT
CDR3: CASSFPSSGTGVTEAFF

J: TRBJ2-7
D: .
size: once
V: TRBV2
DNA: TGTGCCAGCAGCGGGACACCTCCCCACGAGCAGTACTTC
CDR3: CASSGTPPHEQYF

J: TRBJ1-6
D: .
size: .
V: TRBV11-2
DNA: TGTGCCAGCAGTCAGGGACACAATTCACCCCTCCACTTT
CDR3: CASSQGHNSPLHF

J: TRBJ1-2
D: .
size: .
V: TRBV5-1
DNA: TGCGCCAGCAGCCCAGAAGAGACAGTCAGCTATGGCTACACCTTC
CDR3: CASSPEETVSYGYTF

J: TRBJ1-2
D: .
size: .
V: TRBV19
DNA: TGTGCCAGTACTACCACCGGGGGATACTATGGCTACACCTTC
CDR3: CASTTTGGYYGYTF

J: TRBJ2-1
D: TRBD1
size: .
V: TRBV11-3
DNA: TGTGCCAGCAGCCCCCCGGGACAGGGGGCGGCTGAGCAGTTCTTC
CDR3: CASSPPGQGAAEQFF

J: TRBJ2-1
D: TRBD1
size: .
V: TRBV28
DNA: TGTGCCAGCAGTTTTGGGACAGGGATCGATGAGCAGTTCTTC
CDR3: CASSFGTGIDEQFF

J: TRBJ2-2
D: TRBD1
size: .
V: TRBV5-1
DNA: TGCGCCAGCAGCTTTTACAGGGGGAACACCGGGGAGCTGTTTTTT
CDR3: CASSFYRGNTGELFF

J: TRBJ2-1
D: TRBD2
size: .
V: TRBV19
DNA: TGTGCCAGTAGTATTGAGGGAGGGCCTTACAATGAGCAGTTCTTC
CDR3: CASSIEGGPYNEQFF

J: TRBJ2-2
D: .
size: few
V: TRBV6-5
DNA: TGTGCCAGCAGTTACTCCGGGGATCCCGGGGAGCTGTTTTTT
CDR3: CASSYSGDPGELFF

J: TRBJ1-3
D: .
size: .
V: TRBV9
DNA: TGTGCCAGCAGCGGAGGACAGAGCTCTGGAAACACCATATATTTT
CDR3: CASSGGQSSGNTIYF

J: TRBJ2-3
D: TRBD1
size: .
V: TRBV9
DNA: TGTGCCAGCAGCGTAACAGAGGGGGCCCGCGGAGATACGCAGTATTTT
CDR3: CASSVTEGARGDTQYF

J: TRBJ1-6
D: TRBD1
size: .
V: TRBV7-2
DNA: TGTGCCAGCAGCCCCAGGGGGCTGTATTCACCCCTCCACTTT
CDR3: CASSPRGLYSPLHF

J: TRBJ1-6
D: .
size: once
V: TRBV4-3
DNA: TGCGCCAGCAGCCAAGGGGGCAGGGGAGATAATTCACCCCTCCACTTT
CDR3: CASSQGGRGDNSPLHF

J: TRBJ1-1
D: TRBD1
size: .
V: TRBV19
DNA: TGTGCCAGTAGTCCGAGGACAGGGGTGAACACTGAAGCTTTCTTT
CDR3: CASSPRTGVNTEAFF

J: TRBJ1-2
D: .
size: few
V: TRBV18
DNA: TGTGCCAGCTCACCAGGGGCCGACTATGGCTACACCTTC
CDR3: CASSPGADYGYTF

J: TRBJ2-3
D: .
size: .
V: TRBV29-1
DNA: TGCAGCGTTGTTTGGACAGCCACCAGCACAGATACGCAGTATTTT
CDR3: CSVVWTATSTDTQYF

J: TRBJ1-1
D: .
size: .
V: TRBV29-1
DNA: TGCAGCGTGCGGCCGGGGAGGGCGGGCACTGAAGCTTTCTTT
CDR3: CSVRPGRAGTEAFF

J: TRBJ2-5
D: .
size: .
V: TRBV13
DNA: TGTGCCAGCAGCCTTCGGACAACTTTGGGAAAGACCCAGTACTTC
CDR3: CASSLRTTLGKTQYF

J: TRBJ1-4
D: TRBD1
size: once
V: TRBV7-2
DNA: TGTGCCAGCAGCGTGAAACGGGACAGGGGAAATGAAAAACTGTTTTTT
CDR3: CASSVKRDRGNEKLFF

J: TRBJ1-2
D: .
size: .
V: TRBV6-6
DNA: TGTGCCAGCTATAAGTCGGGGAATTGGTATGGCTACACCTTC
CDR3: CASYKSGNWYGYTF

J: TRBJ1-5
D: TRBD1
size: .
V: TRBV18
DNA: TGTGCCAGCTCACCCTGGACAGGGTTCGATCAGCCCCAGCATTTT
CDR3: CASSPWTGFDQPQHF

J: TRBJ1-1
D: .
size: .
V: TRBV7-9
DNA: TGTGCCAGCAGTTTTACTAACACTGAAGCTTTCTTT
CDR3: CASSFTNTEAFF

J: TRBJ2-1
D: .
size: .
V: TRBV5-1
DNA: TGCGCCAGCAGCTTAAGTCTTGGGGGGACGGCAAGCTCCTACAATGAGCAGTTCTTC
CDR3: CASSLSLGGTASSYNEQFF

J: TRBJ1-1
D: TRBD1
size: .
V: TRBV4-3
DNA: TGCGCCAGCAGCCAAGCTACAGGGGGCCGAAATACTGAAGCTTTCTTT
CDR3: CASSQATGGRNTEAFF

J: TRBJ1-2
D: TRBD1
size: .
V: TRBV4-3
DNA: TGCGCCAGCAGCCAGCTAAGGGGGGGTGGGACAGGCTCTGGCTACACCTTC
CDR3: CASSQLRGGGTGSGYTF

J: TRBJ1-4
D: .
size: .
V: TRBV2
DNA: TGTGCCAGCAGTCAACAGTCTAATGAAAAACTGTTTTTT
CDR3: CASSQQSNEKLFF

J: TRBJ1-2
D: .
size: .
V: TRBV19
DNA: TGTGCCAGTATCGCGGGGGTTGAAGGCTATGGCTACACCTTC
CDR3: CASIAGVEGYGYTF

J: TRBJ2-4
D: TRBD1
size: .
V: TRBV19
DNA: TGTGCCAGTAGTATGTGGGACAGATCAAACATTCAGTACTTC
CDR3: CASSMWDRSNIQYF

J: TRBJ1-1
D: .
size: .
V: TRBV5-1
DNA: TGCGCCAGCAGCAACTGGACTTCACCTTTCTTT
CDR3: CASSNWTSPFF

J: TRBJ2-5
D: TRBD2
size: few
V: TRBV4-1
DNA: TGCGCCAGCAGCCAAGAACTAGCGGGAGTATTGGAGACCCAGTACTTC
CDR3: CASSQELAGVLETQYF